There are many counts of the clone carrying this TCR beta chain. What it binds is unknown. The data originate from a study of T cell repertoires in cytomegalovirus infection. Study-level information: CMV epitopes, recently identified HLA-C-restricted and well-studied HLA-B-restricted, were used. Through public TCR beta signatures, both CMV infection and matching HLA type were indicated. Study results and limitations: Accumulated public TCR beta family frequency recognized individuals carrying CMV together with the relevant HLA. Within the response measured ex vivo, HLA-C-restricted CMV-specific TCR beta clonotypes were dominant.

The CDR3 sequence is 16 residues long. Germline V gives CDR1 MDHEN, CDR2 SYDVKM. The germline V and J ends were trimmed by 1 base and 9 bases, with 16 bases remaining between them. TCRdb re-derived calls from the reads in MiXCR, one entry per CDR3 protein. The sample contains some 940,000 distinct CDR3 sequences, less than 40% of which appear only once. The material was cultured CD8+ T cells from PBMCs, obtained from culture after CMV antigen stimulation. The rearrangement uses TRBV28 and TRBJ1-6; a possible D gene is TRBD1 (5 bases). The source is a human donor in good health (CMV status not recorded). Some clones in this sample may be carry-over from other donors' samples. CDR3 region: CASSLSLGAAGSPLHF. The DNA for the CDR3 is TGTGCCAGCAGTTTATCTTTAGGGGCCGCCGGTTCACCCCTCCACTTT.